The T cell receptor beta chain described here comes from a study of T-cell reconstitution after alpha-beta-depleted transplantation in children. Unique molecular identifiers were used to barcode this TCRbeta library. TCRdb re-analysed the PCR reads in MiXCR, keeping a single row per CDR3 protein. Of 480,000 or so distinct CDR3 sequences in the sample, roughly 10% are singletons; the top ten hold 2%. The CDR3 loop spans 14 amino acids. Germline V gene data show CDR1 as SEHNR and CDR2 as FQNEAQ (reference sequence). V lost 5 bases, J lost 4 bases, and 6 bases stayed unmatched. Study results and limitations: Recipient T cells and thymic progenitors that survived were the source of the high TCRbeta diversity seen at day 60 in some patients. At around two months after transplant, the alpha-beta T cells were reportedly derived from several hundred expanded clones that came from non-depleted graft cells. Hyperexpanded clones declined; after one year, newly produced T cells mostly supplied diversity.

Points on this clonotype: Its antigen is undetermined.

The material was PBMCs, obtained before TCRalphabeta/CD19-depleted stem cell transplant. This sequence was found in a child under 10 years old with inherited bone marrow failure, due to receive a stem cell transplant. The chain links TRBV7-9 to TRBJ2-7; 9 bases map to TRBD2. CDR3 in DNA: TGTGCCAGCAGCCGGGGACTAGCCCTATACGAGCAGTACTTC. Protein product: CASSRGLALYEQYF. Filled out from reference TRBV7-9 and TRBJ2-7, the complete variable domain reads DTGVSQNPRHKITKRGQNVTFRCDPISEHNRLYWYRQTLGQGPEFLTYFQNEAQLEKSRLLSDRFSAERPKGSFSTLEIQRTEQGDSAMYLCASSRGLALYEQYFGPGTRLTVT.